The T cell receptor (beta chain) described here comes from a study of blood T cell repertoires in COVID-19. Study in general: Researchers got acute and convalescent COVID-19 samples from the United States, Italy and Spain. T cells, B-cell-depleted T cells, or PBMCs provided the cDNA or gDNA that served as material.

Clones were read by immunoSEQ multiplex PCR, and TCRdb kept only the in-frame ones, dropping some. The data contain approximately 160,000 clones, roughly four fifths of them singletons. This clone showed up just a few times. The V segment lost 5 bases and the J segment 5 bases; nucleotides outside the gene matches: 14. Germline CDR1 is LGHDT and CDR2 is YNNKEL (reference sequence). CDR3 length: 18 residues. The receptor's source is a human donor in a cohort sampled during active COVID-19. This chain joins TRBV3-1 (or the pseudogene TRBV3-2) and TRBJ1-5, with 11 bases lining up with TRBD1. The sample was peripheral blood. This CDR3 reads CASSTLDRGRNAHQPQHF. The CDR3, as DNA: TGTGCCAGCAGCACACTGGACAGGGGGCGCAACGCCCATCAGCCCCAGCATTTT.